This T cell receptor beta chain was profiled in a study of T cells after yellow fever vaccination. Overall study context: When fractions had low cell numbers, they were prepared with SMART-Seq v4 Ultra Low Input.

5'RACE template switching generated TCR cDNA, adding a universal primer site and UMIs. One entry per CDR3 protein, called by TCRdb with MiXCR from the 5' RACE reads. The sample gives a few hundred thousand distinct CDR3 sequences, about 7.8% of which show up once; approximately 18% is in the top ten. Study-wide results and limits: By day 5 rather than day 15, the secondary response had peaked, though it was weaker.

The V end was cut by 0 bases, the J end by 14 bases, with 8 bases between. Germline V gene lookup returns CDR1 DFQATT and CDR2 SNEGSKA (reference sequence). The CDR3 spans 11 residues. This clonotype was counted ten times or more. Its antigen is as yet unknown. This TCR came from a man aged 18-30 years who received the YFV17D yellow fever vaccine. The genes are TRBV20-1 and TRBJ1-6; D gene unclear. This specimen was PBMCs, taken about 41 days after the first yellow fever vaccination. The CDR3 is CSARDPRALHF. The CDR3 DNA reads TGCAGTGCTAGAGACCCGCGTGCCCTCCACTTT.